The 10 T cell receptor beta chains below were found in one sample sequenced in a study of cytomegalovirus exposure and HLA in healthy donors. PCR primers comprised 60 Vbeta and 13 Jbeta primers. Here immunoSEQ multiplex PCR was the method, and the copy in TCRdb shows in-frame clones only, minus some. Counted here are over 100,000 clones, less than 80% occurring once; the ten biggest clones make up 6.5% to 8.5%. Sequenced: PBMCs. The source of these receptors is a woman in her 50s in good health and CMV-seropositive.

This clone was seen a single time. The chain has TRBV6-5 and TRBJ2-3; D call uncertain. This CDR3 is 14 amino acids long. The germline V gene encodes CDR1 MNHEY and CDR2 SVGAGI. V was clipped by 2 bases and J by 0 bases, with 6 bases between them. CDR3 in DNA: TGTGCCAGCAGTTACCGGTTCAGCACAGATACGCAGTATTTT. It codes for CASSYRFSTDTQYF.

The chain carries TRBV7-3 and TRBJ2-5; possibly TRBD1 for D (6 bases). The CDR3 spans 15 residues. Germline V gene sequence: CDR1 SGHTA, CDR2 FQGTGA. Trimming cost V 2 bases and J 2 bases, with 12 bases left between them. As DNA, the CDR3 is TGTGCCAGCAGCTTAGACGGACAGCTTCAAGAGACCCAGTACTTC. Amino acids: CASSLDGQLQETQYF.

This chain joins TRBV6-1 and TRBJ1-1, with a weak D call TRBD1 (6 bases). Germline CDR1 and CDR2: MNHNS and SASEGT. Trimming removed 7 bases from V and 2 bases from J, with 17 bases in between. The CDR3 totals 15 residues. The CDR3 region is CASNPAGDPNTEAFF. The DNA of the CDR3 is TGTGCCAGCAACCCAGCAGGGGACCCTAACACTGAAGCTTTCTTT.

A few counts support this clone. The chain combines TRBV9 with TRBJ2-2, with 7 bases fitting TRBD2. There are 18 residues in the CDR3. Germline CDR1 reads SGDLS; CDR2 reads YYNGEE. Trimming at V came to 0 bases and at J to 0 bases, leaving 8 bases not matched to a gene. CDR3 sequence reads: CASSVAVERGANTGELFF. In DNA, the CDR3 is TGTGCCAGCAGCGTAGCTGTGGAGCGGGGAGCGAACACCGGGGAGCTGTTTTTT.

The CDR3: CASSPFGSGANTEAFF. CDR3 in DNA: TGTGCCAGCTCACCGTTTGGCAGTGGGGCGAACACTGAAGCTTTCTTT. The chain has TRBV18 and TRBJ1-1; weak D call: TRBD1 (5 bases). V lost 3 bases and J 1 base, leaving 15 bases between the germline ends. The CDR3 is 16 amino acids. Per germline, CDR1 KGHSH and CDR2 LQKENI. Combining the CDR3 with reference TRBV18 and TRBJ1-1 gives the whole variable domain NAGVMQNPRHLVRRRGQEARLRCSPMKGHSHVYWYRQLPEEGLKFMVYLQKENIIDESGMPKERFSAEFPKEGPSILRIQQVVRGDSAAYFCASSPFGSGANTEAFFGQGTRLTVV.

The chain is built from TRBV7-2 and TRBJ2-5, with 12 positions matching TRBD2. Germline values: CDR1 SGHTA, CDR2 FQGNSA. There are 17 residues in the CDR3. With V trimmed by 1 base and J by 4 bases, 7 bases remained unmatched. CDR3 sequence reads: CASSLGLAGGSPETQYF. The CDR3 nucleotides are TGTGCCAGCAGCTTAGGTCTAGCGGGAGGGTCCCCAGAGACCCAGTACTTC. Together with reference TRBV7-2 and TRBJ2-5, the CDR3 gives the full variable domain: GAGVSQSPSNKVTEKGKDVELRCDPISGHTALYWYRQSLGQGLEFLIYFQGNSAPDKSGLPSDRFSAERTGGSVSTLTIQRTQQEDSAVYLCASSLGLAGGSPETQYFGPGTRLLVL.

This clone has only one observation. V is TRBV7-2 and J is TRBJ2-3, with D unresolved. The CDR3 runs to 12 residues. Trimming took off 4 bases at V and 5 bases at J, with 7 bases between the two ends. Germline assignment: CDR1 SGHTA and CDR2 FQGNSA. The CDR3 sequence: CASSSYKDTQYF. CDR3 in DNA: TGTGCCAGCAGCTCGTACAAAGATACGCAGTATTTT.

The chain is built from TRBV4-2 and TRBJ2-5, with a possible D match to TRBD2 (6 bases). Germline assignment: CDR1 LGHNA and CDR2 YNFKEQ. The length of the CDR3 is 17 residues. V was shortened by 1 base and J by 2 bases, with 17 bases between the two germline ends. CDR3: CASSQARRGTNQETQYF. CDR3 in DNA: TGTGCCAGCAGCCAAGCCCGTCGGGGGACCAATCAAGAGACCCAGTACTTC.

As regards this clone: Other DNA sequences in the sample encode the same CDR3. The V and J genes are TRBV6-5 and TRBJ1-3; D gene ambiguous. Germline V gives CDR1 MNHEY, CDR2 SVGAGI. Trimming removed 2 bases from V and 2 bases from J, with 7 bases in between. The CDR3 is 14 residues long. CDR3 in amino acids: CASSYRETGNTIYF. In DNA form, the CDR3 reads TGTGCCAGCAGTTACCGCGAGACTGGAAACACCATATATTTT.

This clone was observed a single time. The chain employs TRBV6-5 and TRBJ2-1, with TRBD1 matching 7 bases. V dropped 5 bases and J dropped 2; count of bases not matched to a gene: 6. The CDR3 spans 15 residues. The germline gives CDR1 MNHEY, CDR2 SVGAGI. DNA of the CDR3: TGTGCCAGCAGTAGGGGGCTAGAGGCCTACAATGAGCAGTTCTTC. Translated, it gives CASSRGLEAYNEQFF.